The T cell receptor (beta chain) described here comes from a study of blood T cell repertoires in COVID-19. Profiling relied on immunoSEQ multiplex PCR, and the TCRdb table lists in-frame clones only, not all of them. The sample carries about 180,000 clones, roughly 85% recorded once. Adults between roughly 18 and 89 years of age took part from 20 to 25 US areas. Cohorts were determined from participant-reported clinical history. The CDR3 consists of 11 residues. Germline assignment: CDR1 SGHAT and CDR2 FQNNGV. V shed 5 bases and J 7 bases; nucleotides not matched to a gene: 1. The sequenced material came from PBMCs or T cells enriched from blood (not recorded which). This TCR came from a woman between 18 and 29 years old who had recovered from COVID-19. The chain has TRBV11-2 and TRBJ1-1; 7 bases agree with TRBD1. The CDR3 DNA follows: TGTGCCAGCAGCAGGACAGGTGAAGCTTTCTTT. Amino acid sequence: CASSRTGEAFF.